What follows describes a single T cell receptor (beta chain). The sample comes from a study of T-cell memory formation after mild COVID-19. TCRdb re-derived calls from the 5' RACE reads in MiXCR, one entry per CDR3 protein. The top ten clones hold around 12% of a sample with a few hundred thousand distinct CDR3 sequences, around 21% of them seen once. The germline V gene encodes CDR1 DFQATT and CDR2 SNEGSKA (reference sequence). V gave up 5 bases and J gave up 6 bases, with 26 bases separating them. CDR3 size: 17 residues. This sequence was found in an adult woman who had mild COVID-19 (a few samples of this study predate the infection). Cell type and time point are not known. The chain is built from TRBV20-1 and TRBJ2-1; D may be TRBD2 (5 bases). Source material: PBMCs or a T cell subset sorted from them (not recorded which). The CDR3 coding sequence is TGCAGTGCTCACCCCTTGTGGGAACTGTCAAGCGGCAATGAGCAGTTCTTC. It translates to CSAHPLWELSSGNEQFF.